Following are 29 T cell receptor beta chains from one sample sequenced in a study of OX40 agonist ivuxolimab in advanced cancers. Clones were read by immunoSEQ multiplex PCR, and TCRdb kept only the in-frame ones, dropping some. Of 100,000 to 130,000 clones listed, 75% to 95% are singletons. The material sequenced was CD4+ or CD8+ T cells sorted from blood, taken in a trial of the OX40 agonist ivuxolimab. All receptors derive from an adult with an advanced solid tumor such as melanoma, head and neck, liver or kidney cancer.

V is TRBV6-5 and J is TRBJ1-6; 10 bases are a match to TRBD1. Per germline, CDR1 MNHEY and CDR2 SVGAGI. CDR3 size: 14 residues. V dropped 5 bases and J dropped 13; count of bases not matched to a gene: 8. The CDR3 sequence: CASSKGQGSGPLHF. DNA for the CDR3: TGTGCCAGCAGTAAGGGACAGGGGAGTGGCCCCCTCCACTTT.

The chain joins TRBV7-2 to TRBJ2-5; either TRBD1 or TRBD2 may fit D (6 bases each). The CDR3 is 12 residues long. The germline V gene has CDR1 SGHTA and CDR2 FQGNSA. Trimming took 5 bases from V and 4 from J, leaving 8 bases between them. Here the CDR3 reads CASSPGAETQYF. The CDR3 DNA reads as TGTGCCAGCAGCCCGGGGGCAGAGACCCAGTACTTC.

This clone was counted between two and nine times. The J gene is TRBJ1-4, the V gene TRBV4-2; 8 bases line up with TRBD1. The germline gives CDR1 LGHNA, CDR2 YNFKEQ. The CDR3 extends over 15 amino acids. V shed 5 bases and J 4 bases; nucleotides not matched to a gene: 6. Here the CDR3 DNA reads TGTGCCAGCAGCGGCAGGGGGCCTGGTAATGAAAAACTGTTTTTT. It encodes CASSGRGPGNEKLFF.

The chain employs TRBV5-1 and TRBJ1-4; D is uncertain. Trimming removed 0 bases at V and 7 bases at J, with 16 bases between. Germline loops: CDR1 SGHRS, CDR2 YFSETQ. CDR3 length equals 16 residues. This CDR3 is CASSLEQLGSGEKLFF. CDR3 in DNA: TGCGCCAGCAGCTTGGAACAGTTGGGCAGCGGTGAAAAACTGTTTTTT.

The CDR3 loop is CASSQRGPNTGELFF. CDR3 in DNA: TGTGCCAGCAGCCAACGGGGTCCGAACACCGGGGAGCTGTTTTTT. The chain links TRBV9 to TRBJ2-2, with TRBD2 as a possible D gene (5 bases). CDR1 is SGDLS and CDR2 is YYNGEE in the germline V gene. V was pared by 4 bases and J by 0 bases, with 10 bases between. The CDR3 sequence is 15 residues long.

This chain uses TRBV5-1 with TRBJ1-4; D unclear. Germline V gives CDR1 SGHRS, CDR2 YFSETQ. V was pared by 0 bases and J by 8 bases, with 11 bases between. The CDR3 is made up of 14 amino acids. Written as DNA, the CDR3 is TGCGCCAGCAGCTTGGGGCAGGAAGAAGAAAAACTGTTTTTT. This codes for CASSLGQEEEKLFF.

This chain links TRBV6-1 with TRBJ2-5; 8 bases are a match to TRBD2. Germline lookup yields CDR1 MNHNS and CDR2 SASEGT. V shed 0 bases and J 5 bases; nucleotides not matched to a gene: 8. This CDR3 comprises 16 residues. The CDR3 sequence is CASSEAGAGEGETQYF. CDR3 nucleotide sequence: TGTGCCAGCAGTGAAGCGGGAGCGGGGGAGGGGGAGACCCAGTACTTC.

The CDR3 coding sequence is TGTGCCAGCAGCTTAATCAGGGGGCGATTAGATACGCAGTATTTT. It codes for CASSLIRGRLDTQYF. This chain joins TRBV7-9 and TRBJ2-3; TRBD1 matches at 8 bases. With 2 bases clipped from V and 5 bases from J, the junction kept 6 bases outside the gene matches. Germline V lookup: CDR1 SEHNR, CDR2 FQNEAQ (reference sequence). The CDR3 sequence is 15 residues long.

The chain employs TRBV27 and TRBJ2-4; 9 bases match TRBD2. This CDR3 contains 16 residues. CDR1 and CDR2 from the germline V gene are MNHEY and SMNVEV (reference sequence). With 8 bases clipped from V and 7 bases from J, the junction kept 15 bases outside the gene matches. This CDR3 is CASGGCGGRGCNIQYF. The CDR3 coding sequence is TGTGCCAGCGGAGGCTGTGGCGGGAGGGGGTGCAACATTCAGTACTTC.

The chain has TRBV30 and TRBJ2-2; D might be TRBD1 (5 bases). V shed 5 bases and J shed 7 bases, with 8 bases lying between them. Germline-derived CDR1 and CDR2 are GTSNPN and SVGIG (reference sequence). CDR3 length: 11 amino acids. The CDR3 sequence is CAWQGSGELFF. Here the CDR3 DNA reads TGTGCCTGGCAGGGCAGCGGGGAGCTGTTTTTT.

The chain joins TRBV6-1 to TRBJ1-2, with no clear D. The germline V gene has CDR1 MNHNS and CDR2 SASEGT. Between the trimmed V and J ends, which lost 4 bases and 1 base, there was a span of 7 bases. This CDR3 has 13 residues. CDR3 region: CASSGHNNYGYTF. CDR3 nucleotides: TGTGCCAGCAGTGGACATAATAACTATGGCTACACCTTC.

V gene TRBV6-1 combines with J gene TRBJ2-1, with 11 bases identical to TRBD2. The CDR3 has 14 amino acids. After removal of 4 bases from V and 9 bases from J, the junction contained 5 bases not matched to a gene. The germline CDR1 and CDR2 sequences are MNHNS and SASEGT. The CDR3 here is CASSAGLAASEQFF. Written as DNA, the CDR3 is TGTGCCAGCAGTGCGGGACTAGCGGCTAGTGAGCAGTTCTTC.

This chain links TRBV5-6 with TRBJ1-5; D call uncertain. The V and J ends lost 2 bases and 6 bases respectively, with 12 bases between them. CDR1 is SGHDT, CDR2 YYEEEE, per germline. This CDR3 region has 14 residues. The CDR3 sequence is CASSFFGFSQPQHF. CDR3 bases: TGTGCCAGCAGCTTCTTTGGGTTCTCTCAGCCCCAGCATTTT.

The genes are TRBV29-1 and TRBJ2-5, with 8 bases that match TRBD2. CDR3 length: 14 residues. Germline V CDR1 and CDR2: SQVTM, ANQGSEA. The J segment lost 5 bases and the V segment lost 8 bases, leaving 13 bases of the junction unmatched. The CDR3 bases are TGCAGCCTCGTCTCCGCGGGGGGAGGGGAGACCCAGTACTTC. Its protein is CSLVSAGGGETQYF.

DNA of the CDR3: TGTGCCAGCAGCTACAACACCGGGGAGCTGTTTTTT. Translation: CASSYNTGELFF. The V and J genes are TRBV7-9 and TRBJ2-2; the D is unclear. Trimming cost V 4 bases and J 2 bases, with 2 bases left between them. Germline CDR1 is SEHNR and CDR2 is FQNEAQ (reference sequence). The CDR3 runs to 12 residues.

This clone was seen more than once but under ten times. The chain combines TRBV7-9 with TRBJ2-6; possible D gene TRBD1, 6 bases. Trimming took off 7 bases at V and 1 base at J, with 8 bases between the two ends. The germline gives CDR1 SEHNR, CDR2 FQNEAQ (reference sequence). This CDR3 is 14 amino acids long. The CDR3 is CASTDRSGANVLTF. The DNA of the CDR3 is TGTGCCAGCACCGACAGGTCTGGGGCCAACGTCCTGACTTTC.

This clone was counted between two and nine times. V usage is TRBV2 and J usage is TRBJ2-7; D is perhaps TRBD1 or TRBD2 (5 bases each). The germline V and J ends were trimmed by 8 bases and 3 bases, with 8 bases remaining between them. The V gene's germline CDR1 is SNHLY and CDR2 FYNNEI. The CDR3 has 11 residues. The CDR3 region has the DNA TGTGCCAGCGGGGACCACTACGAGCAGTACTTC. Translating gives CASGDHYEQYF.

V is TRBV4-1 and J is TRBJ2-3; 12 nucleotides line up with TRBD2. Germline V gene data show CDR1 as MGHRA and CDR2 as YSYEKL. CDR3 length equals 18 residues. With 0 bases clipped from V and 5 bases from J, the junction kept 9 bases outside the gene matches. The CDR3: CASSQDQPSGGAKDTQYF. CDR3 bases: TGCGCCAGCAGCCAAGATCAGCCTAGCGGGGGGGCCAAAGATACGCAGTATTTT.

This chain connects TRBV7-9 to TRBJ1-2; D remains ambiguous. The CDR3 covers 15 residues. V was clipped by 0 bases and J by 3 bases, with 11 bases between them. The germline gives CDR1 SEHNR, CDR2 FQNEAQ (reference sequence). This chain's CDR3 is CASSLAQPGDYGYTF. The CDR3 DNA sequence: TGTGCCAGCAGCTTAGCCCAGCCTGGGGACTATGGCTACACCTTC.

The chain is built from TRBV10-3 and TRBJ1-2, with no clear D. Between the trimmed V and J ends, which lost 4 bases and 7 bases, there was a span of 10 bases. Germline CDR1 and CDR2: ENHRY and SYGVKD. This CDR3 contains 12 residues. CDR3 DNA sequence: TGTGCCATCAGTGCGGGCAGGTCTGGCTACACCTTC. Translated, it gives CAISAGRSGYTF.

This clone was seen only a few times. The chain carries TRBV7-9 and TRBJ1-2; D uncertain. The germline CDR1 and CDR2 sequences are SEHNR and FQNEAQ (reference sequence). The V gene lost 5 bases and the J gene lost 2 bases, with 12 bases spanning the gap. The CDR3 is made up of 14 amino acids. In DNA form, the CDR3 reads TGTGCCAGCAGCCGCCTCGCGGACAACTATGGCTACACCTTC. It translates to CASSRLADNYGYTF.

The chain has TRBV6-1 and TRBJ2-7; TRBD2 agrees at 9 bases. Germline-derived CDR1 and CDR2 are MNHNS and SASEGT. V shed 6 bases, J shed 5 bases, and the junction held 8 bases outside the gene matches. CDR3 size: 14 residues. The CDR3 is CASRSAGGVHEQYF. The CDR3 DNA follows: TGTGCCAGCAGATCAGCGGGGGGTGTCCACGAGCAGTACTTC.

The chain recombines TRBV14 with TRBJ2-1, with D unresolved. Trimming took 4 bases from V and 4 from J, leaving 8 bases between them. The CDR3 totals 13 residues. Germline values: CDR1 SGHDN, CDR2 FVKESK. This CDR3 is CASSPYAYNEQFF. The CDR3 DNA follows: TGTGCCAGCAGCCCATACGCGTACAATGAGCAGTTCTTC.

J is TRBJ2-5 and V is TRBV6-5, with D tentatively TRBD1 (5 bases). V was clipped by 5 bases and J by 2 bases, with 12 bases between them. The CDR3 length is 14 residues. Germline V CDR1 and CDR2: MNHEY, SVGAGI. The CDR3 nucleotides are TGTGCCAGCAGTCTCCAGGGTGTTCAAGAGACCCAGTACTTC. Protein sequence: CASSLQGVQETQYF.

This chain connects TRBV14 to TRBJ2-5, with 9 positions matching TRBD1. CDR1 is SGHDN and CDR2 is FVKESK in the germline V gene. Trimming took 3 bases from V and 3 from J; bases not matched to a gene: 2. The CDR3 is 14 residues long. In DNA form, the CDR3 reads TGTGCCAGCAGCCAGGGACAGGGAGAAGAGACCCAGTACTTC. Residues: CASSQGQGEETQYF.

The chain couples TRBV2 to TRBJ2-5; no clear D gene. There are 12 residues in the CDR3. Germline loops: CDR1 SNHLY, CDR2 FYNNEI. Trimming took off 7 bases at V and 5 bases at J, with 11 bases between the two ends. The CDR3 nucleotides read TGTGCCAGCACAGCTGGATGGGAGACCCAGTACTTC. Translated, it gives CASTAGWETQYF.

The V gene is TRBV30, the J gene TRBJ2-5; no clear D gene. CDR3 length equals 11 residues. Germline CDR1 is GTSNPN and CDR2 is SVGIG (reference sequence). V lost 5 bases to trimming and J lost 4 bases, with 8 bases between them. Here the CDR3 reads CAWSPGETQYF. The DNA of the CDR3 is TGTGCCTGGTCCCCGGGAGAGACCCAGTACTTC.

As for this clone: A junction boundary mismatches the germline segment, possibly from a read error. The identical CDR3 is also encoded by other nucleotide sequences in the sample. This chain joins TRBV7-2 and TRBJ2-7; 7 nucleotides match TRBD2. The CDR3 totals 13 residues. Germline values: CDR1 SGHTA, CDR2 FQGNSA. CDR3 region: CASSRTRTYEQYF. CDR3 in DNA: TGCGCCAGCAGCCGGACTAGGACCTACGAGCAGTACTTC.

The chain joins TRBV18 to TRBJ2-7, with a possible D match to TRBD2 (5 bases). This CDR3 comprises 12 residues. Trimming took off 3 bases at V and 7 bases at J, with 10 bases between the two ends. CDR1 KGHSH and CDR2 LQKENI come from the germline V gene. The DNA for the CDR3 is TGTGCCAGCTCACCTGGGAGTTGGGAGCAGTACTTC. Protein product: CASSPGSWEQYF.